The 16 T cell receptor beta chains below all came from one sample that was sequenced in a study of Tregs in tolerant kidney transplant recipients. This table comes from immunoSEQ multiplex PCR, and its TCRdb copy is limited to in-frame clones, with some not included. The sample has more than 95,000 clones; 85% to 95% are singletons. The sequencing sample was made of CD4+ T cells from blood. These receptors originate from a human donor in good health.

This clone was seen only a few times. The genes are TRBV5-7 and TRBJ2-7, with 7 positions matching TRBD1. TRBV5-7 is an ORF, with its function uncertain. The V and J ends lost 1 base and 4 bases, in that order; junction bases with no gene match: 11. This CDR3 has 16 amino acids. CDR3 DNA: TGTGCCAGCAGCTTGAAGACAGGGAGCAGAACATACGAGCAGTACTTC. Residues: CASSLKTGSRTYEQYF.

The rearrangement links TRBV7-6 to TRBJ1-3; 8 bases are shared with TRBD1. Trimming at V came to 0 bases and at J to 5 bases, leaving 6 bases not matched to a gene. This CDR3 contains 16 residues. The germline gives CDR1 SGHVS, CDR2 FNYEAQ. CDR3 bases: TGTGCCAGCAGCTTAGCGCAGGGGGCAAGAAGAAACACCATATATTTT. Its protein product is CASSLAQGARRNTIYF.

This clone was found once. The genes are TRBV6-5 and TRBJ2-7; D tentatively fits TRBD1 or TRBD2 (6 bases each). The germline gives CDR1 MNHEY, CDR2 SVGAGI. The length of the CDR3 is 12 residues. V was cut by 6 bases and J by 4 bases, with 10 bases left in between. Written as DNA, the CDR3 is TGTGCCAGCAGGAGGGGGGTATACGAGCAGTACTTC. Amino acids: CASRRGVYEQYF.

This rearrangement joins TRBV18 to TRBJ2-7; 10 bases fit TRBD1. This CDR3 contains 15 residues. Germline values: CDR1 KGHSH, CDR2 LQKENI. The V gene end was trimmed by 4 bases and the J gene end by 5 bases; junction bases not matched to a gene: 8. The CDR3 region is CASSLTLGQGNEQYF. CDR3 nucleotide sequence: TGTGCCAGCTCACTCACGTTGGGACAGGGGAACGAGCAGTACTTC. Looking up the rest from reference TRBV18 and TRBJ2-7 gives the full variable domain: NAGVMQNPRHLVRRRGQEARLRCSPMKGHSHVYWYRQLPEEGLKFMVYLQKENIIDESGMPKERFSAEFPKEGPSILRIQQVVRGDSAAYFCASSLTLGQGNEQYFGPGTRLTVT.

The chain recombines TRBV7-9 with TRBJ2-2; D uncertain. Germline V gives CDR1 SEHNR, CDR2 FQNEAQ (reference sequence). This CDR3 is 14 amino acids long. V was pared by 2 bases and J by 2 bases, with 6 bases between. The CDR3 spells CASSLHSNTGELFF. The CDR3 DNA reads TGTGCCAGCAGCTTACACAGTAACACCGGGGAGCTGTTTTTT.

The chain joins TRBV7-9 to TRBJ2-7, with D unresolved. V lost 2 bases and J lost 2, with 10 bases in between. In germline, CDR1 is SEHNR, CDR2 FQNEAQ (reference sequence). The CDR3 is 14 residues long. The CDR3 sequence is CASSLMLQTYEQYF. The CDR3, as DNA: TGTGCCAGCAGCTTAATGCTACAGACCTACGAGCAGTACTTC.

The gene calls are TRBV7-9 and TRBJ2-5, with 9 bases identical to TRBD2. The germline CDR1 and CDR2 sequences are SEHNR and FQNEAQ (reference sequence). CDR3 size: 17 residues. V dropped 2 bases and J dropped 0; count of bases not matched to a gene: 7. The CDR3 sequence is CASSLTGGRADQETQYF. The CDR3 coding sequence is TGTGCCAGCAGCTTAACCGGCGGGAGGGCCGACCAAGAGACCCAGTACTTC.

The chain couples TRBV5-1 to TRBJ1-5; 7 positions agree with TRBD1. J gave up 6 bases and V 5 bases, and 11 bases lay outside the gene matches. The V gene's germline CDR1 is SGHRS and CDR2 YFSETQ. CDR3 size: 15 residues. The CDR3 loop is CASRRDSGDFQPQHF. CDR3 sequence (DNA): TGCGCCAGCAGGCGGGACAGCGGAGACTTTCAGCCCCAGCATTTT.

The CDR3 nucleotides read TGTGCCAGCAGAAGGGGAACCTCTACTACCAATCAGCCCCAGCATTTT. Translation gives CASRRGTSTTNQPQHF. J is TRBJ1-5 and V is TRBV2, with D possibly TRBD1 on 5 matching bases. This CDR3 is built from 16 residues. Germline values: CDR1 SNHLY, CDR2 FYNNEI. The germline V and J ends were trimmed by 6 bases and 3 bases, with 18 bases remaining between them. Full variable domain (remainder filled in from reference TRBV2 and TRBJ1-5): EPEVTQTPSHQVTQMGQEVILRCVPISNHLYFYWYRQILGQKVEFLVSFYNNEISEKSEIFDDQFSVERPDGSNFTLKIRSTKLEDSAMYFCASRRGTSTTNQPQHFGDGTRLSIL.

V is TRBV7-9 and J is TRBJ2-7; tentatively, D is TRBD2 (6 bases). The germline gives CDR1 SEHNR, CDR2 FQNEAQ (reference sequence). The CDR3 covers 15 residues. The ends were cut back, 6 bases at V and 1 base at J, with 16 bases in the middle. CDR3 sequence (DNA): TGTGCCAGCAGACCAAGCGGAGGGGTGTCCTACGAGCAGTACTTC. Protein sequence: CASRPSGGVSYEQYF.

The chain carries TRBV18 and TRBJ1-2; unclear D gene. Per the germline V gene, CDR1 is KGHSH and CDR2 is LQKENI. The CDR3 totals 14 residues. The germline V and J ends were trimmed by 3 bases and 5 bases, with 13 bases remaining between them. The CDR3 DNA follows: TGTGCCAGCTCACCGAGGACGGTGGGATATGGCTACACCTTC. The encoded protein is CASSPRTVGYGYTF.

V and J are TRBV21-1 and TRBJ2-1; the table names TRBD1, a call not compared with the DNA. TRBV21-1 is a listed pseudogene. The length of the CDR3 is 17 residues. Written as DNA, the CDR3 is TGTGCCAGCAGCAAAAATTTACCGGGACAGGAGAACAATGAGCAGTTCTTC. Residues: CASSKNLPGQENNEQFF.

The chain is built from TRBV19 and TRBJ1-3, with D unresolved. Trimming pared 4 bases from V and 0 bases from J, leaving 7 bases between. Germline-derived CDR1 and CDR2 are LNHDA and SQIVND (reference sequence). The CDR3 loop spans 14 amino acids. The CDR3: CASSRFSSGNTIYF. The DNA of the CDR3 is TGTGCCAGTAGTAGGTTTAGCTCTGGAAACACCATATATTTT.

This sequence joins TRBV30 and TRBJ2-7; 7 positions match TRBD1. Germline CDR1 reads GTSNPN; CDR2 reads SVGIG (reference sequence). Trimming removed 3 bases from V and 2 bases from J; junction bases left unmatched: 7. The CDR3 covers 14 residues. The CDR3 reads CAWSYRQGAYEQYF. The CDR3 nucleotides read TGTGCCTGGAGCTATAGACAGGGAGCCTACGAGCAGTACTTC.

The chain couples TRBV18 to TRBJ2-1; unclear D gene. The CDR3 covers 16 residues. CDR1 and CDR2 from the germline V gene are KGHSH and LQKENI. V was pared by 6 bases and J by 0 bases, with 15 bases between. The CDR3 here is CASSPALVYSYNEQFF. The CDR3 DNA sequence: TGTGCCAGCTCCCCAGCGCTAGTCTACTCCTACAATGAGCAGTTCTTC. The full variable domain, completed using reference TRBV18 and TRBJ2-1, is NAGVMQNPRHLVRRRGQEARLRCSPMKGHSHVYWYRQLPEEGLKFMVYLQKENIIDESGMPKERFSAEFPKEGPSILRIQQVVRGDSAAYFCASSPALVYSYNEQFFGPGTRLTVL.

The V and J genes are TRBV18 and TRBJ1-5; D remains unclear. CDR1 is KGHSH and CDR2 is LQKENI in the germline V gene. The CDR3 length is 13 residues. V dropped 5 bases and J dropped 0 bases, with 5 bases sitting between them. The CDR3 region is CASSGDSNQPQHF. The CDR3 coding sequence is TGTGCCAGCTCAGGAGATAGCAATCAGCCCCAGCATTTT.